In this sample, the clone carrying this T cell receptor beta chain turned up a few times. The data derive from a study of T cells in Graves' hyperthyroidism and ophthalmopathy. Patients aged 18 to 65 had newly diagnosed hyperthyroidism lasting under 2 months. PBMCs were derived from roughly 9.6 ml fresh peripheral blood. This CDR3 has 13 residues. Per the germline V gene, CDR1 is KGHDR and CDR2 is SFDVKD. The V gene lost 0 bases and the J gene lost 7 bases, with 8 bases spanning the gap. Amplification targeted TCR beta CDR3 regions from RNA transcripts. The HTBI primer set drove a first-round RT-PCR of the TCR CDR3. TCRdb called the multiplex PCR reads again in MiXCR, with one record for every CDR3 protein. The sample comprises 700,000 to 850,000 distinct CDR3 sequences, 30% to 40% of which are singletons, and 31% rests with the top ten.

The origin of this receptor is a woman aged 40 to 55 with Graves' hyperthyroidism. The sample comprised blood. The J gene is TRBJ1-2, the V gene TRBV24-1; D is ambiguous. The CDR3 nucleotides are TGTGCCACCAGTGATTTGTGGGGAGGTGGCTACACCTTC. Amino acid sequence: CATSDLWGGGYTF.